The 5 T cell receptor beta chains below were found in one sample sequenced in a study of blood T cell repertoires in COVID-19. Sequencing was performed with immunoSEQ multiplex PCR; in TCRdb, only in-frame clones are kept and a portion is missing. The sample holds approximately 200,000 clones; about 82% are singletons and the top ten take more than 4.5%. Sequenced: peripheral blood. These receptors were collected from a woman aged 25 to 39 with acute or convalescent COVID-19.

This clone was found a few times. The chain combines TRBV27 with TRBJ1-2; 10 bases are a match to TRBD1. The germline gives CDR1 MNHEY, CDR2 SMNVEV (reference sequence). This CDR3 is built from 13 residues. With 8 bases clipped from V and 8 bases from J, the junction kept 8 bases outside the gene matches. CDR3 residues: CASRKTGGEGYTF. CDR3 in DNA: TGTGCCAGCCGAAAGACAGGGGGCGAAGGCTACACCTTC.

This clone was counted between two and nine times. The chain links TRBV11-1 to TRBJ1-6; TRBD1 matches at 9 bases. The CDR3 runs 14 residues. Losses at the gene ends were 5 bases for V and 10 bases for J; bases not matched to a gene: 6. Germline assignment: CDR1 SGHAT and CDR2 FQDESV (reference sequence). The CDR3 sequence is CASSPPTGGSPLHF. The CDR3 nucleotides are TGTGCCAGCAGCCCACCGACAGGGGGATCACCCCTCCACTTT.

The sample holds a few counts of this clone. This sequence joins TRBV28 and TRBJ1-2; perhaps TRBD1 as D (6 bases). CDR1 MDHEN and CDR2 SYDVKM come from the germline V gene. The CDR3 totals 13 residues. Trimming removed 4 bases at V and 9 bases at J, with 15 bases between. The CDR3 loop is CASSSESGESYTF. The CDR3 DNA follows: TGTGCCAGCAGTTCAGAGTCAGGGGAGAGCTACACCTTC.

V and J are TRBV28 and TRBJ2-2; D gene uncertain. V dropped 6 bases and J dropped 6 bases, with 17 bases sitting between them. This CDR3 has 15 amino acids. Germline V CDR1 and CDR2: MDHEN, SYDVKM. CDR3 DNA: TGTGCCAGCAGGATACAGAAGAAGGTTGCCGGGGAGCTGTTTTTT. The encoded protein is CASRIQKKVAGELFF.

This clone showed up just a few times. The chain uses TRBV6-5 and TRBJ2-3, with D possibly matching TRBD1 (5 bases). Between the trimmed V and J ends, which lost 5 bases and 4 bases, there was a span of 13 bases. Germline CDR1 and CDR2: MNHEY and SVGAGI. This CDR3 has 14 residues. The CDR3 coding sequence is TGTGCCAGCAGTCAAACGACAGATGCAGATACGCAGTATTTT. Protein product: CASSQTTDADTQYF.